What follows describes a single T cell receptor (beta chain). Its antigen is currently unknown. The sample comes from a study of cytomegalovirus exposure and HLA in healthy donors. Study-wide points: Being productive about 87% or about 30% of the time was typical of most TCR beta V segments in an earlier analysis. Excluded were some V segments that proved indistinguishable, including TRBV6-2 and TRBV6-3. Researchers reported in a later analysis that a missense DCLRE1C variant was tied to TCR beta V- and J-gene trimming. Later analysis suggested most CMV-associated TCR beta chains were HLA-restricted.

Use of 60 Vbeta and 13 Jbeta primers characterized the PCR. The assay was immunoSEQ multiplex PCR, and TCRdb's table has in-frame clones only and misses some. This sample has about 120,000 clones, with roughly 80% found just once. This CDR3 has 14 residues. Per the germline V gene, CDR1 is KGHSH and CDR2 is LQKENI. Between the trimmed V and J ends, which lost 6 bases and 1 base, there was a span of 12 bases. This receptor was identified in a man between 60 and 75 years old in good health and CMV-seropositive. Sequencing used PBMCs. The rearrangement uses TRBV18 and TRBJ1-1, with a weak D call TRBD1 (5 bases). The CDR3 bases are TGTGCCAGCTCGCCGGGTACAGGGAACACTGAAGCTTTCTTT. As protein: CASSPGTGNTEAFF.